Following are 4 T cell receptor beta chains from one sample sequenced in a study of PD-L1 blockade in urothelial cancer. As to time point: peripheral blood 6 weeks after treatment start. The table came from immunoSEQ multiplex PCR; TCRdb's copy has only in-frame clones and leaves some out. The sample lists 100,000 to 150,000 clones, 86% occurring once. The material sequenced was PBMCs, taken around atezolizumab (anti-PD-L1) treatment. The receptors originated from a man aged 50-60 years with urothelial cancer.

This rearrangement joins TRBV5-1 to TRBJ2-1; 7 nucleotides align to TRBD2. With 3 bases clipped from V and 5 bases from J, the junction kept 14 bases outside the gene matches. Germline V CDR1 and CDR2: SGHRS, YFSETQ. The CDR3 totals 17 residues. The CDR3: CASSWPVGGRADNEQFF. The CDR3 DNA is TGCGCCAGCAGCTGGCCCGTTGGTGGGAGGGCCGACAATGAGCAGTTCTTC.

This clone was observed a handful of times. V usage is TRBV15 and J usage is TRBJ2-3; 10 bases align to TRBD2. From germline, CDR1 is LNHNV and CDR2 YYDKDF (reference sequence). The CDR3 runs to 16 residues. V gave up 3 bases and J gave up 1 base; unmatched junction bases: 4. The CDR3 nucleotides read TGTGCCACCAGCAGCGCAAGCGGGGGGGGCACAGATACGCAGTATTTT. It codes for CATSSASGGGTDTQYF. The full variable domain, rest sourced from reference TRBV15 and TRBJ2-3, is DAMVIQNPRYQVTQFGKPVTLSCSQTLNHNVMYWYQQKSSQAPKLLFHYYDKDFNNEADTPDNFQSRRPNTSFCFLDIRSPGLGDTAMYLCATSSASGGGTDTQYFGPGTRLTVL.

This chain uses TRBV2 with TRBJ2-3, with TRBD2 matching over 8 bases. The V and J ends lost 2 bases and 0 bases, in that order; junction bases with no gene match: 7. The CDR3 consists of 17 residues. Germline values: CDR1 SNHLY, CDR2 FYNNEI. The CDR3: CASSEKRVAGSTDTQYF. The CDR3 region has the DNA TGTGCCAGCAGTGAAAAACGAGTAGCGGGAAGCACAGATACGCAGTATTTT. The full variable domain, with the rest looked up from reference TRBV2 and TRBJ2-3, is EPEVTQTPSHQVTQMGQEVILRCVPISNHLYFYWYRQILGQKVEFLVSFYNNEISEKSEIFDDQFSVERPDGSNFTLKIRSTKLEDSAMYFCASSEKRVAGSTDTQYFGPGTRLTVL.

The chain links TRBV19 to TRBJ2-6; 9 bases match TRBD1. The CDR3 is 19 residues long. Germline CDR1 and CDR2: LNHDA and SQIVND (reference sequence). Losses at the gene ends were 5 bases for V and 1 base for J; bases not matched to a gene: 12. In DNA form, the CDR3 reads TGTGCCAGTAGTGTGGACGGGACAGGGAGTAAATCTGGGGCCAACGTCCTGACTTTC. Its translation: CASSVDGTGSKSGANVLTF.